The 4 T cell receptor beta chains below come from one sample, sequenced in a study of type 1 regulatory T cells. No antigen has been identified for these receptors. MiXCR, run by TCRdb on the reads, gives a single entry per CDR3 protein. The table has 24,000 or so distinct CDR3 sequences, around half seen once. The sample comprised cultured T cells, either the whole culture or a sorted T cell fraction (not recorded which). The receptor set was obtained from a human donor in good health.

This clonotype showed up just a few times. This rearrangement joins TRBV11-2 to TRBJ2-7; no definite D call. The V end was cut by 0 bases, the J end by 4 bases, with 4 bases between. This CDR3 contains 12 residues. From germline, CDR1 is SGHAT and CDR2 FQNNGV. CDR3 amino acids: CASSLDVYEQYF. The CDR3 region has the DNA TGTGCCAGCAGCTTAGACGTGTACGAGCAGTACTTC.

The V gene is TRBV24-1, the J gene TRBJ1-5; no clear D. V lost 1 base and J lost 7, with 4 bases in between. The CDR3 is 12 amino acids. Looked up from germline, CDR1 is KGHDR and CDR2 is SFDVKD. CDR3 region: CATSDFGQPQHF. The CDR3 DNA sequence: TGTGCCACCAGTGATTTCGGCCAGCCCCAGCATTTT.

This chain links TRBV7-2 with TRBJ1-1; D unclear. Deletions cut 6 bases from V and 1 base from J, with 9 bases between. The germline CDR1 and CDR2 sequences are SGHTA and FQGNSA. This CDR3 has 13 amino acids. The CDR3 DNA reads as TGTGCCAGCAGTTGGGGTCAGAACACTGAAGCTTTCTTT. Translating it yields CASSWGQNTEAFF.

The chain couples TRBV24-1 to TRBJ2-5; D is ambiguous. V lost 5 bases to trimming and J lost 2 bases, with 14 bases between them. Germline CDR1 KGHDR, CDR2 SFDVKD. The CDR3 is made up of 15 amino acids. The CDR3 region has the DNA TGTGCCACCAGTGGAGGAATGGGGATTCAAGAGACCCAGTACTTC. This gives the protein CATSGGMGIQETQYF.